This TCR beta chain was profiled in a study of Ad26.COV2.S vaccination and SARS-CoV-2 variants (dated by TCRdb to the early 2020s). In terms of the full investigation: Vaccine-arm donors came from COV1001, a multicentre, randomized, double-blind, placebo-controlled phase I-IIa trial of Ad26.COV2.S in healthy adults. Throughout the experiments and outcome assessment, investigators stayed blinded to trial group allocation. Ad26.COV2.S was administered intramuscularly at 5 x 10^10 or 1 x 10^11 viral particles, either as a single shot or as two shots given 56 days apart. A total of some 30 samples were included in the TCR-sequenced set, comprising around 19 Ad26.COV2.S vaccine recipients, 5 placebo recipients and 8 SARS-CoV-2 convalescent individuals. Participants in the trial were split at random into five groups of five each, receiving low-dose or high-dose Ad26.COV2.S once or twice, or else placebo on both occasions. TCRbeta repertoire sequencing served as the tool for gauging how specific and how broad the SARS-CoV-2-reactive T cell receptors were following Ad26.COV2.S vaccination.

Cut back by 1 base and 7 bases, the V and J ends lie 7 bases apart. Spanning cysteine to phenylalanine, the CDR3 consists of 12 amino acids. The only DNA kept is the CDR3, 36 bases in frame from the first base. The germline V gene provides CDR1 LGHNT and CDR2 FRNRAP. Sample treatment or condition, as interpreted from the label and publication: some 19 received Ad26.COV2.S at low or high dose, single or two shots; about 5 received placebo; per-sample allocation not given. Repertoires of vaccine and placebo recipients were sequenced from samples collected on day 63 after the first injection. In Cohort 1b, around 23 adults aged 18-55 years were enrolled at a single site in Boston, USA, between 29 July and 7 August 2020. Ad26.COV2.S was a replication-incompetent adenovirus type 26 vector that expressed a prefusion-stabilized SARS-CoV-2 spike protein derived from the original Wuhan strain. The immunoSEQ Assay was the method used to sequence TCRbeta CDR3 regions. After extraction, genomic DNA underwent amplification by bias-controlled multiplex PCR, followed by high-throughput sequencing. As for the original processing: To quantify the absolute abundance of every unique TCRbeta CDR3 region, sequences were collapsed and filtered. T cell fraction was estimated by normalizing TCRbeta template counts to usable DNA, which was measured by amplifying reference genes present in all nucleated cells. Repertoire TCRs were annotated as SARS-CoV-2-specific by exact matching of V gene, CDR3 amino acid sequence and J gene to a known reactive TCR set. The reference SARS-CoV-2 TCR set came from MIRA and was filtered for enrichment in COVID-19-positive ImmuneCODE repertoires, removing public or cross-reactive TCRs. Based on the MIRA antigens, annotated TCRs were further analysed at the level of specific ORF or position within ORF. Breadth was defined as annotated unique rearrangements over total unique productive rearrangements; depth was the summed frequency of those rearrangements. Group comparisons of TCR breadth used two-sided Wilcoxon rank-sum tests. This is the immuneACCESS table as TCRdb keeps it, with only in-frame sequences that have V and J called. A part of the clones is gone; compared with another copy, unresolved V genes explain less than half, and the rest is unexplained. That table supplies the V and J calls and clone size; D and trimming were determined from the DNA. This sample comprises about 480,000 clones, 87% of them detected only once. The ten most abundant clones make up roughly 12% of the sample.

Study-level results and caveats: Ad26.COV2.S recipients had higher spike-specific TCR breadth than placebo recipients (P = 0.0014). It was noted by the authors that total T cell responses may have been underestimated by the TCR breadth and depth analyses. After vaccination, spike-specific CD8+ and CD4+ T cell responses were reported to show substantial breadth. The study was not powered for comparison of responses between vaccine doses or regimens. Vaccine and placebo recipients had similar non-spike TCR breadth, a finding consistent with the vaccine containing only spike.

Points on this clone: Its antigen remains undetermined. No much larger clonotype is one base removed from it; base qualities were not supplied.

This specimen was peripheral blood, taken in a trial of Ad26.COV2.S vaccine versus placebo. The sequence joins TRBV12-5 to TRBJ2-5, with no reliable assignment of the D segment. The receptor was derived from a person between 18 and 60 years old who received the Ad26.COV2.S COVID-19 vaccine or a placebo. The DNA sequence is TGTGCTAGTGGTTTGGATAGGTGGACCCAGTACTTC. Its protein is CASGLDRWTQYF.